Below are 5 T cell receptor beta chains sequenced from a single sample in a study of OX40 agonist ivuxolimab in advanced cancers. Profiling relied on immunoSEQ multiplex PCR, and the TCRdb table lists in-frame clones only, not all of them. The table has over 30,000 clones, more than 70% seen once. Sample: CD4+ or CD8+ T cells sorted from blood, taken in a trial of the OX40 agonist ivuxolimab. Receptors were obtained from an adult with an advanced solid tumor such as melanoma, head and neck, liver or kidney cancer.

The table lists this clone with a count of one. This chain links TRBV27 with TRBJ1-2, with TRBD1 identical over 8 bases. The CDR3 sequence is 16 residues long. The V gene end was trimmed by 5 bases and the J gene end by 8 bases; junction bases not matched to a gene: 16. Germline CDR1 reads MNHEY; CDR2 reads SMNVEV (reference sequence). The CDR3 here is CASSASAGTGVWGYTF. The CDR3 nucleotides read TGTGCCAGCAGTGCGTCAGCCGGGACAGGAGTGTGGGGCTACACCTTC.

This clone has just one count. The chain is built from TRBV4-3 and TRBJ2-1, with D possibly TRBD1 on 7 matching bases. CDR1 is LGHNA and CDR2 is YSLEER in the germline V gene. The CDR3 covers 16 residues. The V end was cut by 3 bases, the J end by 1 base, with 13 bases between. The CDR3 DNA follows: TGCGCCAGCAGCCAGGAGGGGACAGTGTCCTACAATGAGCAGTTCTTC. Encoded protein: CASSQEGTVSYNEQFF.

The V and J genes are TRBV6-1 and TRBJ2-7; D perhaps matches TRBD1 (5 bases). V was pared by 6 bases and J by 5 bases, with 20 bases between. Germline assignment: CDR1 MNHNS and CDR2 SASEGT. This CDR3 is built from 15 residues. This CDR3 reads CASSEQPDTTNEQYF. The CDR3 region has the DNA TGTGCCAGCAGCGAACAACCGGACACGACCAACGAGCAGTACTTC.

The rearrangement joins TRBV2 to TRBJ2-3; D may match TRBD1 or TRBD2 (5 bases each). The V end was cut by 1 base, the J end by 5 bases, with 16 bases between. Per the germline V gene, CDR1 is SNHLY and CDR2 is FYNNEI. This CDR3 region has 16 residues. The CDR3 coding sequence is TGTGCCAGCAGTGAAGATCCCGGGGCCAACAGAGATACGCAGTATTTT. Translated, it gives CASSEDPGANRDTQYF.

This clone was observed a single time. The V gene is TRBV30, the J gene TRBJ2-7; 11 bases are shared with TRBD1. The CDR3 spans 14 residues. From germline, CDR1 is GTSNPN and CDR2 SVGIG (reference sequence). Germline trimming cut 3 bases from V and 3 bases from J; bases unmatched to any gene: 4. CDR3 nucleotide sequence: TGTGCCTGGAGCTTAGGGACAGGGGGCTACGAGCAGTACTTC. This translates into CAWSLGTGGYEQYF.